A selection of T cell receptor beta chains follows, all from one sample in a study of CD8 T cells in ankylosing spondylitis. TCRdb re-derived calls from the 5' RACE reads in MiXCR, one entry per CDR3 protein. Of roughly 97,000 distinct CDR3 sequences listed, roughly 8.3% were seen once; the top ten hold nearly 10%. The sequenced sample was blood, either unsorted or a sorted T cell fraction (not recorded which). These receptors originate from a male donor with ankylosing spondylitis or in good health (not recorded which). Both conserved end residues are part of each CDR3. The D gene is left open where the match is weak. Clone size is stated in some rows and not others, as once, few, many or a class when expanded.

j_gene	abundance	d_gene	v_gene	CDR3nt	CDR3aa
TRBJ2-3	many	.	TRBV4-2	TGTGCCAGCAGCCAAGGGCGGACTAGCACAGATACGCAGTATTTT	CASSQGRTSTDTQYF
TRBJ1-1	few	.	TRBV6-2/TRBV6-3	TGTGCCAGCAGTTACAACCCCACCCAGGGAGTGAACACTGAAGCTTTCTTT	CASSYNPTQGVNTEAFF
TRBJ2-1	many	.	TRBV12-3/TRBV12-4	TGTGCCAGCAGTTCCACCCTTTCTAGCCGAGAGCAGTTCTTC	CASSSTLSSREQFF
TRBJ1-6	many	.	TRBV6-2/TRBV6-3	TGTGCCAGCAGAATGGATGGCCGCGGCGTGGAACCCCTCCACTTT	CASRMDGRGVEPLHF
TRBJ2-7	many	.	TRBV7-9	TGTGCCAGCAGCTTAGGAGAAGGTCGGCTCGAGCAGTACTTC	CASSLGEGRLEQYF
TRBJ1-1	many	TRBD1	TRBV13	TGTGCCAGCAGCTTACGTGGGACAGGGGGAACTGAAGCTTTCTTT	CASSLRGTGGTEAFF
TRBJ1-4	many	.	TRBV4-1	TGCGCCAGCAGCCAAGATCATGAAAAACTGTTTTTT	CASSQDHEKLFF
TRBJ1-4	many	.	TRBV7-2	TGTGCCAGCAGCTTAGGCCCCTGGGAAAAACTGTTTTTT	CASSLGPWEKLFF
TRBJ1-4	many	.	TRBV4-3	TGCGCCAGCAGCCGCTCCCTGGTAGGAAATAATGAAAAACTGTTTTTT	CASSRSLVGNNEKLFF
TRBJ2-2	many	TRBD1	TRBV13	TGTGCCAGCAGCTTCGGGACAGAGAACACCGGGGAGCTGTTTTTT	CASSFGTENTGELFF
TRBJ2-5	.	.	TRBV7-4	TGTGCCAGCAGATCGAAAGGAGCAGGGAAGGAGACCCAGTACTTC	CASRSKGAGKETQYF
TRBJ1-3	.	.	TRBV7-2	TGTGTCAGCAGCTTAGACAGCTCTGGAAACACCATATATTTT	CVSSLDSSGNTIYF
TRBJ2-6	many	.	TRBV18	TGTGCCAGCTCACCACGGGGGTTCTCTACTGGGGCCAACGTCCTGACTTTC	CASSPRGFSTGANVLTF
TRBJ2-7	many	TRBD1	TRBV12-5	TGTGCTAGTGGTTACGGGACAGGGGGGGGGTACGAGCAGTACTTC	CASGYGTGGGYEQYF
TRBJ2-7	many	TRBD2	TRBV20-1	TGCAGTGGCCAACTAGCGGGAGGGCCGTACGAGCAGTACTTC	CSGQLAGGPYEQYF
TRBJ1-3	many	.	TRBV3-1	TGTGCCAGCAGCTCTAAGAAAAACGTGGAGGGTGGAAACACCATATATTTT	CASSSKKNVEGGNTIYF
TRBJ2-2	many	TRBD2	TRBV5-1	TGCGCCAGCAGCTTGAGTACTAGCGGGAACACCGGGGAGCTGTTTTTT	CASSLSTSGNTGELFF
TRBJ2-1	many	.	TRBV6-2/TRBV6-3	TGTGCCAGCAGTTACGGAACGGACTACAATGAGCAGTTCTTC	CASSYGTDYNEQFF
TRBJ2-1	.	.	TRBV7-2	TGTGCCAGCAGCTTTGAAGGGGGAAGGGAGCAGTTCTTC	CASSFEGGREQFF
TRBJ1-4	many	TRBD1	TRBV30	TGTGCCTGGAGTGTGGACAGGGGCGAAAAACTGTTTTTT	CAWSVDRGEKLFF
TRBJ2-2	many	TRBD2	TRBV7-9	TGTGCCAGCAGCGGGCGACTAGCGGAGAACACCGGGGAGCTGTTTTTT	CASSGRLAENTGELFF
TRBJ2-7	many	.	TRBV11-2	TGTGCCAGCAGCTTAGACTCCAAGAGCTCCTACGAGCAGTACTTC	CASSLDSKSSYEQYF
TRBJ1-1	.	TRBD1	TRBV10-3	TGTGCCATCAGTGAGTCGCGGACAGGCGGCACTGAAGCTTTCTTT	CAISESRTGGTEAFF
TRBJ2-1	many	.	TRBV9	TGTGCCAGCAGCGTTCGAGCAATCAATGAGCAGTTCTTC	CASSVRAINEQFF
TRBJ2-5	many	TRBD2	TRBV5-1	TGCGCCAGCAGCTCCGGACTAGCGGAAGAGACCCAGTACTTC	CASSSGLAEETQYF
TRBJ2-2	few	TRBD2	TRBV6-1	TGTGCCAGCAAGGGGACTAGCGGGAACACCGGGGAGCTGTTTTTT	CASKGTSGNTGELFF
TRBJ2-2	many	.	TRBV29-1	TGCAGCGTTGCCGGGGGGACAGGTTGGAACACCGGGGAGCTGTTTTTT	CSVAGGTGWNTGELFF
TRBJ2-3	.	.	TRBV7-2	TGTGCCAGCCTCCCGGGGGGCAGGGGGACAGATACGCAGTATTTT	CASLPGGRGTDTQYF
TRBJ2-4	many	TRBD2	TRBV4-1	TGCGCCAGCAGCCTTCTAACTAGCGGGAGGGCAGCCAAAAACATTCAGTACTTC	CASSLLTSGRAAKNIQYF
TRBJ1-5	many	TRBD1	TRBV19	TGTGCCAGTAGTTCCGACAGGGAGAGTCAGCCCCAGCATTTT	CASSSDRESQPQHF
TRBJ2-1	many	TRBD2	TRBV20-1	TGCAGTGCTGGAACTAGCGGGAGGGGGTATGAGCAGTTCTTC	CSAGTSGRGYEQFF
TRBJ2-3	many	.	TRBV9	TGTGCCAGCAGCGCCATGACTGAAACGCAGTATTTT	CASSAMTETQYF
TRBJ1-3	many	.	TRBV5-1	TGCGCCAGCAGCCCAACAGGGTCTGGAAACACCATATATTTT	CASSPTGSGNTIYF
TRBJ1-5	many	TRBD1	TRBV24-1	TGTGCCACCAGTGACCGGACAGGGGTCGGTAATCAGCCCCAGCATTTT	CATSDRTGVGNQPQHF
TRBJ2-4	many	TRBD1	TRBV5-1	TGCGCCAGCAGCTGGGACAGGGTAAACATTCAGTACTTC	CASSWDRVNIQYF
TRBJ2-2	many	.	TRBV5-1	TGCGCCAGCAGCTTTACCCAGGACACCGGGGAGCTGTTTTTT	CASSFTQDTGELFF
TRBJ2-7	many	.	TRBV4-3	TGCGCCAGCAGCCATCTACTGGGTGAGAAGGGGCAGTACTTC	CASSHLLGEKGQYF